The 31 T cell receptor beta chains in this list originate from one sample, sequenced in a study of blood T cell repertoires in COVID-19. TCRdb keeps only in-frame clones here, not all; method: immunoSEQ multiplex PCR. This sample has about 65,000 clones, with 77% found just once. Sequencing was done on a sample of peripheral blood. These receptors came from a human donor in a cohort sampled during active COVID-19.

V is TRBV2 and J is TRBJ1-4; 10 bases agree with TRBD1. CDR1 and CDR2 from the germline V gene are SNHLY and FYNNEI. The CDR3 has 15 residues. The V segment lost 6 bases and the J segment 8 bases; nucleotides outside the gene matches: 9. In DNA, the CDR3 is TGTGCCAGCAGAGCTTCCGGGACAGGGGACGAAAAACTGTTTTTT. This encodes CASRASGTGDEKLFF.

This clone was counted a single time. V gene TRBV9 combines with J gene TRBJ2-1; D possibly corresponds to TRBD2 (5 bases). Trimming took off 0 bases at V and 0 bases at J, with 7 bases between the two ends. The CDR3 sequence is 15 residues long. Germline loops: CDR1 SGDLS, CDR2 YYNGEE. The CDR3 region has the DNA TGTGCCAGCAGCGTAGGAGGGAACTCCTACAATGAGCAGTTCTTC. Its protein is CASSVGGNSYNEQFF.

This rearrangement joins TRBV25-1 to TRBJ2-5; 7 bases align to TRBD2. Per germline, CDR1 MGHDK and CDR2 SYGVNS. This CDR3 has 17 amino acids. V was clipped by 1 base and J by 5 bases; unmatched bases: 13. The CDR3 nucleotides are TGTGCCAGCAGTGAATTGGGAGGGGCAGGGAGGCACGAGACCCAGTACTTC. Translated: CASSELGGAGRHETQYF.

This sequence joins TRBV6-6 and TRBJ2-3; 8 positions agree with TRBD2. The CDR3 sequence is 15 residues long. V was pared by 6 bases and J by 4 bases, with 9 bases of the junction left unmatched. Germline V gene data show CDR1 as MNHNY and CDR2 as SVGAGI (reference sequence). The CDR3 sequence: CASSHDFSGADTQYF. The CDR3 DNA sequence: TGTGCCAGCAGCCATGATTTTAGCGGGGCAGATACGCAGTATTTT.

The V and J genes are TRBV9 and TRBJ2-7, with D possibly matching TRBD1 (6 bases). The V end lost 0 bases, the J end lost 3 bases, and 13 bases lay between the germline ends. Looked up from germline, CDR1 is SGDLS and CDR2 is YYNGEE. This CDR3 is built from 15 residues. In nucleotides, the CDR3 is TGTGCCAGCAGCGTAGCAGGGGCGGGCTTCTACGAGCAGTACTTC. Encoded protein: CASSVAGAGFYEQYF. Looking up the rest from reference TRBV9 and TRBJ2-7 gives the full variable domain: DSGVTQTPKHLITATGQRVTLRCSPRSGDLSVYWYQQSLDQGLQFLIQYYNGEERAKGNILERFSAQQFPDLHSELNLSSLELGDSALYFCASSVAGAGFYEQYFGPGTRLTVT.

The chain joins TRBV28 to TRBJ2-7; TRBD2 matches at 9 bases. The CDR3 runs 14 residues. J was trimmed by 9 bases and V by 6 bases; bases with no gene match: 12. Germline-derived CDR1 and CDR2 are MDHEN and SYDVKM. The CDR3 nucleotides are TGTGCCAGCAGACTTAGCGGGGGCCGACGGGGGCAGTACTTC. This translates into CASRLSGGRRGQYF.

The chain couples TRBV6-5 to TRBJ2-1; maybe TRBD1 (5 bases). The CDR3 has 15 residues. Trimming took 2 bases from V and 5 from J, leaving 13 bases between them. Germline-derived CDR1 and CDR2 are MNHEY and SVGAGI. CDR3 bases: TGTGCCAGCAGTTACGATACAGGCCTGAACAATGAGCAGTTCTTC. Its translation is CASSYDTGLNNEQFF.

In its sample, this clone was seen once. The chain has TRBV6-2 or TRBV6-3 and TRBJ2-1; the D is unclear. V was clipped by 6 bases and J by 7 bases, with 22 bases between them. The CDR3 is made up of 16 amino acids. The V gene's germline CDR1 is MNHEY and CDR2 SVGEGT. The CDR3 spells CASSPTWLVAANEQFF. Here the CDR3 DNA reads TGTGCCAGCAGCCCTACCTGGCTGGTAGCCGCGAATGAGCAGTTCTTC.

This clone occurred once. V usage is TRBV5-4 and J usage is TRBJ2-7; TRBD2 might be the D (6 bases). Trimming cost V 0 bases and J 6 bases, with 7 bases left between them. The germline CDR1 and CDR2 sequences are SGHNT and YYREEE (reference sequence). The CDR3 sequence is 12 residues long. CDR3 protein: CASSLAGGEQYF. CDR3 bases: TGTGCCAGCAGCTTGGCCGGGGGCGAGCAGTACTTC.

The rearrangement joins TRBV6-5 to TRBJ1-2; no definite D call. The ends were cut back, 7 bases at V and 7 bases at J, with 22 bases in the middle. The CDR3 covers 15 residues. Germline V lookup: CDR1 MNHEY, CDR2 SVGAGI. As DNA, the CDR3 is TGTGCCAGCACCCCGGCGGGGAGGGCCGGGAGTGGCTACACCTTC. Translation: CASTPAGRAGSGYTF.

This chain connects TRBV7-2 to TRBJ1-3; 8 positions agree with TRBD1. After removal of 5 bases from V and 8 bases from J, the junction contained 5 bases not matched to a gene. This CDR3 is 13 amino acids long. CDR1 and CDR2 from the germline V gene are SGHTA and FQGNSA. This chain's CDR3 is CASSPGDRYTIYF. In DNA, the CDR3 is TGTGCCAGCAGCCCGGGGGACAGGTACACCATATATTTT.

This clone was observed once. The chain links TRBV2 to TRBJ1-2; 11 bases fit TRBD1. The V segment lost 5 bases and the J segment 2 bases; nucleotides outside the gene matches: 4. The CDR3 covers 15 residues. Germline V CDR1 and CDR2: SNHLY, FYNNEI. CDR3 region: CASSLGTGGNYGYTF. The CDR3 DNA follows: TGTGCCAGCAGTCTCGGGACAGGGGGGAACTATGGCTACACCTTC.

Many counts were recorded for this clone. The chain combines TRBV28 with TRBJ2-2; no definite D call. Germline CDR1 is MDHEN and CDR2 is SYDVKM. This CDR3 has 15 residues. Trimming stripped 2 bases from V and 3 bases from J, with 10 bases between. In nucleotides, the CDR3 is TGTGCCAGCAGTTTACCCGGTCGGTACACCGGGGAGCTGTTTTTT. Residues: CASSLPGRYTGELFF.

The chain has TRBV28 and TRBJ2-7; 15 bases fit TRBD2. The germline gives CDR1 MDHEN, CDR2 SYDVKM. The ends lost 6 bases at V and 7 bases at J; junction bases unmatched: 10. This CDR3 contains 16 residues. The CDR3 nucleotides read TGTGCCAGCAGCTGGAGCGGGACTAGCGGGAGGTGGGAGCAGTACTTC. Translating it yields CASSWSGTSGRWEQYF.

V usage is TRBV6-2 or TRBV6-3 and J usage is TRBJ2-1, with D maybe TRBD2 (6 bases). The CDR3 has 15 amino acids. V was pared by 5 bases and J by 4 bases, with 15 bases between. Germline V gives CDR1 MNHEY, CDR2 SVGEGT. The CDR3 sequence is CASSTPGRGYNEQFF. The CDR3 coding sequence is TGTGCCAGCAGTACCCCGGGGCGGGGTTACAATGAGCAGTTCTTC.

The genes are TRBV29-1 and TRBJ1-1; D uncertain. The CDR3 sequence is 13 residues long. Trimming removed 7 bases at V and 0 bases at J, with 12 bases between. Germline V CDR1 and CDR2: SQVTM, ANQGSEA. The CDR3 region is CSGTRYMNTEAFF. The CDR3 DNA sequence: TGCAGCGGTACTAGGTATATGAACACTGAAGCTTTCTTT.

The rearrangement joins TRBV5-1 to TRBJ1-2; D uncertain. The V gene lost 3 bases and the J gene lost 8 bases, with 17 bases spanning the gap. Germline CDR1 is SGHRS and CDR2 is YFSETQ. The CDR3 is 14 residues long. CDR3 bases: TGCGCCAGCAGCTCACGGGGAACCGGTGAGGGCTACACCTTC. This gives the protein CASSSRGTGEGYTF.

V usage is TRBV7-9 and J usage is TRBJ2-1; D possibly corresponds to TRBD2 (5 bases). The CDR3 loop spans 14 amino acids. Germline V gene data show CDR1 as SEHNR and CDR2 as FQNEAQ (reference sequence). V was cut by 4 bases and J by 7 bases, with 14 bases left in between. The CDR3 loop reads CASSSSSLWNEQFF. The DNA for the CDR3 is TGTGCCAGCAGCTCCTCTAGCCTCTGGAATGAGCAGTTCTTC.

For the CDR3, the DNA is TGCGCCAGCAGCCCGCCCTCGCGGGGGGTGCCAGATACGCAGTATTTT. Amino acid sequence: CASSPPSRGVPDTQYF. This chain uses TRBV5-1 with TRBJ2-3; TRBD2 matches 8 bases. This CDR3 region has 16 residues. The V and J ends lost 4 bases and 4 bases, in that order; junction bases with no gene match: 11. Germline V gene data show CDR1 as SGHRS and CDR2 as YFSETQ.

The chain has TRBV3-1 (or the pseudogene TRBV3-2) and TRBJ1-1; no reliable D call. This CDR3 is 16 amino acids long. The V and J ends lost 1 base and 1 base respectively, with 13 bases between them. Germline V gene data show CDR1 as LGHDT and CDR2 as YNNKEL (reference sequence). For the CDR3, the DNA is TGTGCCAGCAGCCAAGCCTGGATTCGGGGGAACACTGAAGCTTTCTTT. Translating gives CASSQAWIRGNTEAFF.

This clone was seen a few times. Here the CDR3 DNA reads TGCGCCAGCAGCTTGGAAGGGGCCTCCCTGAATTCACCCCTCCACTTT. Residues: CASSLEGASLNSPLHF. The chain combines TRBV5-1 with TRBJ1-6; weak D call: TRBD1 (5 bases). V lost 0 bases, J lost 7 bases, and 14 bases lay in between. The CDR3 loop spans 16 amino acids. The germline V gene has CDR1 SGHRS and CDR2 YFSETQ.

The gene calls are TRBV4-1 and TRBJ1-4; D is possibly TRBD1 (5 bases). V lost 0 bases to trimming and J lost 6 bases, with 11 bases between them. The CDR3 loop spans 15 amino acids. The germline CDR1 and CDR2 sequences are MGHRA and YSYEKL. The CDR3 region is CASSQDMGLDEKLFF. In DNA form, the CDR3 reads TGCGCCAGCAGCCAAGATATGGGGCTAGATGAAAAACTGTTTTTT.

This clone was counted a few times. The chain couples TRBV28 to TRBJ1-5; TRBD1 agrees at 7 bases. The CDR3 is 16 residues long. The germline gives CDR1 MDHEN, CDR2 SYDVKM. V gave up 3 bases and J gave up 2 bases; unmatched junction bases: 7. The CDR3 sequence: CASSFFRQGGNQPQHF. DNA for the CDR3: TGTGCCAGCAGTTTCTTCCGACAGGGAGGCAATCAGCCCCAGCATTTT.

This CDR3 reads CASSGRTEAFF. CDR3 DNA: TGTGCCAGTAGTGGGAGGACTGAAGCTTTCTTT. The chain employs TRBV19 and TRBJ1-1, with D hard to call. CDR1 LNHDA and CDR2 SQIVND come from the germline V gene (reference sequence). V lost 5 bases and J lost 5, with 6 bases in between. There are 11 residues in the CDR3.

The chain is built from TRBV7-2 and TRBJ1-2; D might be TRBD1 (5 bases). This CDR3 comprises 15 residues. The germline CDR1 and CDR2 sequences are SGHTA and FQGNSA. V lost 5 bases to trimming and J lost 7 bases, with 20 bases between them. The CDR3 DNA reads as TGTGCCAGCAGCCCCGGACCCAGGGAAACTCTTGGCTACACCTTC. The encoded protein is CASSPGPRETLGYTF.

The rearrangement links TRBV7-3 to TRBJ1-6; D might be TRBD1 (6 bases). Per germline, CDR1 SGHTA and CDR2 FQGTGA. The V gene lost 1 base and the J gene lost 10 bases, with 11 bases spanning the gap. The CDR3 contains 14 residues. The CDR3 coding sequence is TGTGCCAGCAGCTTAAGAGGGGGAGAGTCACCCCTCCACTTT. Encoded protein: CASSLRGGESPLHF.

This clone was seen a few times. The CDR3 is CSATANTEAFF. CDR3 DNA sequence: TGCAGTGCAACAGCGAACACTGAAGCTTTCTTT. J is TRBJ1-1 and V is TRBV20-1; D is unresolved. The CDR3 contains 11 residues. V was clipped by 6 bases and J by 1 base, with 6 bases between them. Germline assignment: CDR1 DFQATT and CDR2 SNEGSKA (reference sequence).

The genes are TRBV25-1 and TRBJ1-1, with TRBD1 matching over 7 bases. The junction had 11 bases not matched to a gene; V was cut back by 7 bases and J by 3 bases. The CDR3 totals 15 residues. Germline CDR1 is MGHDK and CDR2 is SYGVNS. The CDR3 reads CASTPGGISYTEAFF. DNA of the CDR3: TGTGCCAGCACCCCAGGGGGGATATCGTACACTGAAGCTTTCTTT.

CDR3 sequence reads: CASSLGRARGYNSPLHF. The CDR3 DNA reads as TGTGCCAGCAGCCTGGGGAGGGCCAGGGGATATAATTCACCCCTCCACTTT. This chain uses TRBV7-2 with TRBJ1-6; perhaps TRBD1 as D (6 bases). Between the trimmed V and J ends, which lost 5 bases and 4 bases, there was a span of 18 bases. Germline values: CDR1 SGHTA, CDR2 FQGNSA. The CDR3 sequence is 17 residues long.

A word on this clone: Other DNA sequences in this sample translate to the same CDR3. This rearrangement joins TRBV7-9 to TRBJ1-2; no reliable D call. Germline CDR1 SEHNR, CDR2 FQNEAQ (reference sequence). The V and J ends lost 5 bases and 8 bases respectively, with 15 bases between them. This CDR3 is 13 amino acids long. DNA of the CDR3: TGTGCCAGCAGCCTGGGCACGGGAGGCGGCTACACCTTC. This sequence encodes CASSLGTGGGYTF.

The V and J genes are TRBV19 and TRBJ2-2; 8 bases map to TRBD2. The CDR3 consists of 15 residues. V trimming: 7 bases; J trimming: 0 bases; junction bases outside the gene matches: 4. Germline CDR1 and CDR2: LNHDA and SQIVND (reference sequence). The CDR3 DNA sequence: TGTGCCAGTACCATAGCGGGATCGAACACCGGGGAGCTGTTTTTT. This encodes CASTIAGSNTGELFF.